At least ten counts were recorded for the clone carrying this TCR beta chain. This entry belongs to a study of tumor-infiltrating lymphocytes in oesophageal squamous cell carcinoma. Each CDR3 protein is one row after TCRdb ran MiXCR on the PCR reads. The sample shows several thousand distinct CDR3 sequences, roughly a fifth of them seen only once. The clonotype comes from a male donor with esophageal squamous cell carcinoma. Material for sequencing was normal esophageal tissue next to the tumor.

CDR3 DNA sequence: TGTGCCAGCAGGGGAAGCGGCGAGCAGTACTTC. Residues: CASRGSGEQYF. This chain joins TRBV6-1 and TRBJ2-7, with D possibly matching TRBD2 (5 bases). V lost 6 bases and J 6 bases, leaving 9 bases between the germline ends. The CDR3 has 11 residues. CDR1 MNHNS and CDR2 SASEGT come from the germline V gene.